This entry lists 32 T cell receptor beta chains sequenced from one sample in a study of shared clonotypes between healthy human individuals. Here immunoSEQ multiplex PCR was the method, and the copy in TCRdb shows in-frame clones only, minus some. The sample lists fewer than 3 million clones; 92% were seen once. Sequenced input: naive CD4+ T cells from PBMCs. The subset here: CD45RA+ positively selected. Every receptor here comes from a man younger than 35 in good health. Some clones in this sample may be carry-over from other donors' samples.

V is TRBV5-6 and J is TRBJ2-3, with D tentatively TRBD1 (6 bases). This CDR3 region has 16 residues. Trimming shortened V by 3 bases and J by 1 base, and 15 bases separated the two germline ends. Germline V lookup: CDR1 SGHDT, CDR2 YYEEEE. The CDR3 bases are TGTGCCAGCAGCTGGGGGCCTTCGGGCCGCACAGATACGCAGTATTTT. It yields the protein CASSWGPSGRTDTQYF.

The chain employs TRBV28 and TRBJ1-2; no reliable D call. Trimming removed 2 bases at V and 4 bases at J, with 14 bases between. Germline V gene lookup returns CDR1 MDHEN and CDR2 SYDVKM. This CDR3 region has 15 residues. CDR3 in amino acids: CASSLAPAFRYGYTF. DNA for the CDR3: TGTGCCAGCAGTTTAGCCCCGGCCTTTCGCTATGGCTACACCTTC.

This rearrangement joins TRBV7-9 to TRBJ2-7, with 11 bases identical to TRBD1. The germline V gene has CDR1 SEHNR and CDR2 FQNEAQ (reference sequence). Trimming cost V 5 bases and J 6 bases; bases outside gene matches: 12. CDR3 length: 16 residues. CDR3 nucleotide sequence: TGTGCCAGCAGCACCCTTCGGGGACAGGGGGTCGGCGAGCAGTACTTC. It codes for CASSTLRGQGVGEQYF.

The rearrangement joins TRBV11-2 to TRBJ2-3; 12 bases align to TRBD2. Germline V CDR1 and CDR2: SGHAT, FQNNGV. This CDR3 has 19 amino acids. V lost 1 base to trimming and J lost 4 bases; unmatched junction nucleotides: 12. This CDR3 reads CASSLAGLAGGPRPDTQYF. Here the CDR3 DNA reads TGTGCCAGCAGCTTAGCGGGTCTAGCGGGAGGGCCCAGGCCAGATACGCAGTATTTT.

The genes are TRBV10-3 and TRBJ2-3; D call uncertain. In germline, CDR1 is ENHRY, CDR2 SYGVKD. The CDR3 has 13 amino acids. The V and J ends lost 7 bases and 4 bases respectively, with 12 bases between them. CDR3 DNA: TGTGCCATCAAGGGTGCTTCCTCAGATACGCAGTATTTT. Translated, it gives CAIKGASSDTQYF.

J is TRBJ1-6 and V is TRBV28; 7 bases are a match to TRBD1. After removal of 7 bases from V and 7 bases from J, the junction contained 7 bases not matched to a gene. This CDR3 region has 14 residues. Germline CDR1 is MDHEN and CDR2 is SYDVKM. The CDR3 nucleotides read TGTGCCAGCACAGGGGGGCGGGTCAATTCACCCCTCCACTTT. Translated, it gives CASTGGRVNSPLHF.

This clone occurred once. The V gene is TRBV4-3, the J gene TRBJ2-7; 10 bases map to TRBD2. J lost 2 bases, V lost 0 bases, and 4 bases had no gene match. From germline, CDR1 is LGHNA and CDR2 YSLEER. This CDR3 contains 16 residues. In DNA form, the CDR3 reads TGCGCCAGCAGCCAAGATGAGAGCGGGAGGGCCTACGAGCAGTACTTC. Translated, it gives CASSQDESGRAYEQYF.

V and J are TRBV27 and TRBJ2-4; 8 nucleotides agree with TRBD1. Trimming removed 5 bases from V and 0 bases from J; junction bases left unmatched: 15. CDR1 is MNHEY, CDR2 SMNVEV, per germline (reference sequence). The CDR3 is made up of 19 amino acids. CDR3: CASSLGAGQGGVAKNIQYF. CDR3 coding DNA: TGTGCCAGCAGTCTAGGTGCCGGACAGGGAGGAGTAGCCAAAAACATTCAGTACTTC.

Only one count was recorded for this clone. This chain connects TRBV15 to TRBJ2-1; a possible D gene is TRBD2 (5 bases). The CDR3 is 15 residues long. Germline lookup yields CDR1 LNHNV and CDR2 YYDKDF (reference sequence). The V end was cut by 0 bases, the J end by 4 bases, with 10 bases between. This chain's CDR3 is CATSRDYTGYNEQFF. The CDR3 coding sequence is TGTGCCACCAGCAGAGATTATACGGGATACAATGAGCAGTTCTTC.

The chain is built from TRBV28 and TRBJ1-5, with D uncertain. Trimming removed 8 bases from V and 3 bases from J, with 14 bases in between. The CDR3 contains 14 residues. CDR1 and CDR2 from the germline V gene are MDHEN and SYDVKM. CDR3: CASEKRQVNQPQHF. CDR3 nucleotides: TGTGCCAGCGAAAAACGACAAGTCAATCAGCCCCAGCATTTT.

Details on this clone: One junction end disagrees with the germline gene, perhaps due to a read error. This chain connects TRBV28 to TRBJ2-7; 12 bases are a match to TRBD2. The V gene's germline CDR1 is MDHEN and CDR2 SYDVKM. This CDR3 comprises 12 residues. The CDR3 loop is CASSDLIGTSGF. CDR3 bases: TGTGCCAGCAGTGACCTAATCGGGACTAGCGGGTTC.

The V and J genes are TRBV18 and TRBJ2-5; 7 bases match TRBD2. Germline V gene data show CDR1 as KGHSH and CDR2 as LQKENI. V lost 2 bases to trimming and J lost 5 bases; unmatched junction nucleotides: 5. CDR3 length: 14 amino acids. The CDR3 region is CASSPYGEGETQYF. The CDR3 DNA reads as TGTGCCAGCTCACCATACGGGGAGGGGGAGACCCAGTACTTC.

V and J are TRBV5-1 and TRBJ2-7; D remains unclear. Germline V gene lookup returns CDR1 SGHRS and CDR2 YFSETQ. V lost 0 bases and J 5 bases, leaving 15 bases between the germline ends. The CDR3 length is 15 residues. For the CDR3, the DNA is TGCGCCAGCAGCTTGGTAGCCCCTCGTAGGGACGAGCAGTACTTC. Its translation: CASSLVAPRRDEQYF.

V gene TRBV11-3 combines with J gene TRBJ2-7; D could derive from TRBD1 or TRBD2 (5 bases each). Trimming removed 5 bases at V and 2 bases at J, with 16 bases between. The length of the CDR3 is 15 residues. Germline CDR1 and CDR2: SGHNT and YENEEA. CDR3 sequence (DNA): TGTGCCAGCAGCCCCGGGACCACCGGCACCTACGAGCAGTACTTC. Its translation: CASSPGTTGTYEQYF.

The V gene is TRBV2, the J gene TRBJ2-1; D not resolved. The CDR3 consists of 16 residues. V was pared by 5 bases and J by 0 bases, with 14 bases between. Germline-derived CDR1 and CDR2 are SNHLY and FYNNEI. CDR3 in DNA: TGTGCCAGCAGTTGGAAGATGCTGGGCTCCTACAATGAGCAGTTCTTC. Translated: CASSWKMLGSYNEQFF.

The V gene is TRBV5-4, the J gene TRBJ2-3, with 10 positions matching TRBD1. This CDR3 spans 16 amino acids. The V gene's germline CDR1 is SGHNT and CDR2 YYREEE (reference sequence). After removal of 2 bases from V and 3 bases from J, the junction contained 6 bases not matched to a gene. This chain's CDR3 is CASSLAPGQGTDTQYF. The CDR3, as DNA: TGTGCCAGCAGCTTAGCCCCGGGACAGGGGACAGATACGCAGTATTTT.

The V call is TRBV5-1, the J call TRBJ2-7; maybe TRBD2 (6 bases). V was clipped by 0 bases and J by 7 bases, with 17 bases between them. The CDR3 loop spans 15 amino acids. Germline V gene data show CDR1 as SGHRS and CDR2 as YFSETQ. CDR3 in DNA: TGCGCCAGCAGCTTGGGGGCTAGCGCTCCCGGGGAGCAGTACTTC. It specifies CASSLGASAPGEQYF.

The rearrangement uses TRBV5-1 and TRBJ2-2; 10 nucleotides match TRBD2. V trimming: 4 bases; J trimming: 1 base; junction bases outside the gene matches: 4. The CDR3 runs to 16 residues. CDR1 is SGHRS and CDR2 is YFSETQ in the germline V gene. The DNA for the CDR3 is TGCGCCAGCAGCCAGAGCGGGAGGGAGAACACCGGGGAGCTGTTTTTT. As protein: CASSQSGRENTGELFF. Full variable domain (outside the CDR3, taken from reference TRBV5-1 and TRBJ2-2): KAGVTQTPRYLIKTRGQQVTLSCSPISGHRSVSWYQQTPGQGLQFLFEYFSETQRNKGNFPGRFSGRQFSNSRSEMNVSTLELGDSALYLCASSQSGRENTGELFFGEGSRLTVL.

This clone has only one observation. V and J are TRBV19 and TRBJ2-7, with D possibly TRBD1 on 5 matching bases. CDR3 length equals 15 residues. From germline, CDR1 is LNHDA and CDR2 SQIVND (reference sequence). The V gene lost 1 base and the J gene lost 0 bases, with 10 bases spanning the gap. CDR3 DNA: TGTGCCAGTAGTATAGGGGGCATATCCTCCTACGAGCAGTACTTC. Amino acid sequence: CASSIGGISSYEQYF.

In the case of this clone: The same CDR3 is also encoded by other DNA sequences in this sample. The chain joins TRBV28 to TRBJ1-5; maybe TRBD1 (5 bases). V lost 4 bases and J lost 4, with 14 bases in between. This CDR3 region has 15 residues. Germline CDR1 MDHEN, CDR2 SYDVKM. The CDR3 DNA is TGTGCCAGCAGTTCCGGGACCTCAGGGAATCAGCCCCAGCATTTT. Translated, it gives CASSSGTSGNQPQHF.

This chain connects TRBV13 to TRBJ2-3; D is unclear. Looked up from germline, CDR1 is PRHDT and CDR2 is FYEKMQ (reference sequence). The CDR3 consists of 13 residues. Trimming took 5 bases from V and 3 from J, leaving 9 bases between them. The CDR3 DNA is TGTGCCAGCAGCCTAACGATAACAGATACGCAGTATTTT. Amino acid sequence: CASSLTITDTQYF.

The chain links TRBV10-3 to TRBJ2-3, with D perhaps TRBD1 or TRBD2 (5 bases each). Germline values: CDR1 ENHRY, CDR2 SYGVKD. The germline V and J ends were trimmed by 2 bases and 3 bases, with 18 bases remaining between them. This CDR3 is built from 17 residues. The CDR3 region is CAISEPTPGRITDTQYF. The DNA for the CDR3 is TGTGCCATCAGTGAGCCGACCCCGGGACGGATTACAGATACGCAGTATTTT.

This clone appeared once. The chain recombines TRBV2 with TRBJ2-5; unclear D gene. From germline, CDR1 is SNHLY and CDR2 FYNNEI. The CDR3 totals 14 residues. Trimming shortened V by 2 bases and J by 5 bases, and 12 bases separated the two germline ends. CDR3 sequence (DNA): TGTGCCAGCAGTGAACTCCCACCCGGGGAGACCCAGTACTTC. Its translation: CASSELPPGETQYF.

The chain couples TRBV5-1 to TRBJ2-2; no definite D call. Germline values: CDR1 SGHRS, CDR2 YFSETQ. The CDR3 covers 13 residues. The ends were cut back, 3 bases at V and 6 bases at J, with 9 bases in the middle. CDR3 coding DNA: TGCGCCAGCAGCTCACCTGAGGCCGGGGAGCTGTTTTTT. Amino acids: CASSSPEAGELFF.

V and J are TRBV9 and TRBJ1-1; no clear D. CDR1 and CDR2 from the germline V gene are SGDLS and YYNGEE. The CDR3 runs to 13 residues. The ends were cut back, 0 bases at V and 4 bases at J, with 7 bases in the middle. The CDR3 DNA reads as TGTGCCAGCAGCGTAGTCAGTAGCACTGAAGCTTTCTTT. It specifies CASSVVSSTEAFF.

J is TRBJ2-7 and V is TRBV15; TRBD1 aligns across 8 bases. V lost 2 bases, J lost 5 bases, and 2 bases stayed unmatched. The V gene's germline CDR1 is LNHNV and CDR2 YYDKDF (reference sequence). This CDR3 is built from 13 residues. The CDR3: CATSRQGANEQYF. The CDR3 DNA reads TGTGCCACCAGCAGACAGGGGGCCAACGAGCAGTACTTC.

This clone showed up just once. This chain links TRBV27 with TRBJ2-7; TRBD1 might be the D (6 bases). Germline V gene data show CDR1 as MNHEY and CDR2 as SMNVEV (reference sequence). The CDR3 has 15 amino acids. V lost 5 bases to trimming and J lost 3 bases, with 17 bases between them. The CDR3: CASSRDRRLNYEQYF. The DNA of the CDR3 is TGTGCCAGCAGTCGAGACAGGAGACTAAACTACGAGCAGTACTTC.

The chain recombines TRBV28 with TRBJ2-1, with 8 bases fitting TRBD2. CDR1 is MDHEN, CDR2 SYDVKM, per germline. Trimming cost V 3 bases and J 3 bases; bases outside gene matches: 7. The CDR3 has 16 residues. DNA of the CDR3: TGTGCCAGCAGTTTTGCCCAGCGGGAGTTCTACAATGAGCAGTTCTTC. Encoded protein: CASSFAQREFYNEQFF.

This clone was seen once. The chain employs TRBV12-5 and TRBJ2-3; 7 bases are shared with TRBD1. CDR3 length: 15 residues. Germline CDR1 LGHNT, CDR2 FRNRAP. Trimming removed 0 bases from V and 3 bases from J; junction bases left unmatched: 3. Here the CDR3 reads CASGLVRGQTDTQYF. CDR3 DNA sequence: TGTGCTAGTGGTTTGGTAAGGGGACAGACAGATACGCAGTATTTT.

In regard to this clone: The same CDR3 can be traced to other DNA sequences in this sample. The chain couples TRBV28 to TRBJ2-1; D perhaps matches TRBD1 (5 bases). This CDR3 is 14 amino acids long. Trimming took 1 base from V and 1 from J, leaving 5 bases between them. The germline CDR1 and CDR2 sequences are MDHEN and SYDVKM. The CDR3 region has the DNA TGTGCCAGCAGTTTATCAGGGTCCTACAATGAGCAGTTCTTC. Its protein is CASSLSGSYNEQFF.

This clone was recorded only once. The chain combines TRBV7-8 with TRBJ1-2, with 9 positions matching TRBD1. Trimming at V came to 10 bases and at J to 7 bases, leaving 13 bases not matched to a gene. Germline values: CDR1 SGHVS, CDR2 FQNEAQ. The CDR3 is 14 residues long. CDR3 protein: CATPTGGRESGYTF. In nucleotides, the CDR3 is TGTGCCACCCCGACAGGGGGACGGGAAAGTGGCTACACCTTC.

CDR3 protein: CASSYEGSFYSYEQYF. For the CDR3, the DNA is TGTGCCAGCAGTTACGAGGGCAGCTTTTACTCCTACGAGCAGTACTTC. The chain links TRBV6-6 to TRBJ2-7, with a weak D call TRBD2 (5 bases). The CDR3 spans 16 residues. Deletions cut 2 bases from V and 0 bases from J, with 14 bases between. Germline CDR1 is MNHNY and CDR2 is SVGAGI (reference sequence).